What follows is one T cell receptor (beta chain) and its context. The target antigen is unknown. Unique-molecular-identifier-tagged TCR beta cDNA libraries were used. One entry per CDR3 protein, called by TCRdb with MiXCR from the PCR reads. The sample holds approximately 660,000 distinct CDR3 sequences, roughly three fifths seen once. The sample originates from a study of post-analysis software for immune sequencing data. For the study at large: Relapsing-remitting, secondary progressive and progressive-relapsing multiple sclerosis were all included among the disease courses.

Overall study findings and caveats: Patients had higher frequencies than controls of about 5 TRBV segments, including TRBV5-6, TRBV5-1 and TRBV20-1.

The length of the CDR3 is 13 residues. Trimming cost V 6 bases and J 3 bases, with 10 bases left between them. Germline CDR1 PRHDT, CDR2 FYEKMQ (reference sequence). The genes are TRBV13 and TRBJ2-3; D unresolved. The sample was blood. This sequence originates from a girl aged 2-15 years with multiple sclerosis. The CDR3 DNA is TGTGCCAGCAGTTTGCAGAGGACAGATACGCAGTATTTT. Translation gives CASSLQRTDTQYF.